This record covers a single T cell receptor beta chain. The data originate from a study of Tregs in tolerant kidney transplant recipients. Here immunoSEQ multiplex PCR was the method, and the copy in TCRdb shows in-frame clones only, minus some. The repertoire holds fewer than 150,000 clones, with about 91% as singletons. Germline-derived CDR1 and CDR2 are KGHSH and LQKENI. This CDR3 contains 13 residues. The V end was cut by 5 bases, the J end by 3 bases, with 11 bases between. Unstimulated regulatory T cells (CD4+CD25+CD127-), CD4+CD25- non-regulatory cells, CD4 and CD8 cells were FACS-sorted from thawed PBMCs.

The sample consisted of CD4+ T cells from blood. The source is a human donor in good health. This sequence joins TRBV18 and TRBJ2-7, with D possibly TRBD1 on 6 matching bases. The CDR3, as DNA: TGTGCCAGCTCATCGCCGACAGGCTACGAGCAGTACTTC. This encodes CASSSPTGYEQYF.